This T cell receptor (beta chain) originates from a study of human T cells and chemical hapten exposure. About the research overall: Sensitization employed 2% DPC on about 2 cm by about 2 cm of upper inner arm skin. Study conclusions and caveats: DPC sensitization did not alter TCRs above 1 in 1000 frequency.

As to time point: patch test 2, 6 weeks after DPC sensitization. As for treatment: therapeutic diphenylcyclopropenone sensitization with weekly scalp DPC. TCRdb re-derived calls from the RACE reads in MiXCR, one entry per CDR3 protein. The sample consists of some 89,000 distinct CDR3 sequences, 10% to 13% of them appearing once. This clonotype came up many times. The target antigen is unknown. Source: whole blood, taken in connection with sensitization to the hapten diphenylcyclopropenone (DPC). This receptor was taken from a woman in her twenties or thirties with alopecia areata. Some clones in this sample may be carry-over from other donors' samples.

DNA of the CDR3: TGTGCCAGCAGTGGAGTGACAGGCAGCAATCAGCCCCAGCATTTT. Encoded protein: CASSGVTGSNQPQHF. The chain has TRBV6-1 and TRBJ1-5; a possible D gene is TRBD1 (6 bases). This CDR3 is 15 amino acids long. Trimming removed 4 bases from V and 1 base from J, with 11 bases in between. Germline V gene lookup returns CDR1 MNHNS and CDR2 SASEGT.